What follows are 27 T cell receptor beta chains derived from one specimen sequenced in a study of T-cell memory formation after mild COVID-19. TCRdb fed the 5' RACE reads into MiXCR, producing one record per CDR3 protein. The sample includes about 160,000 distinct CDR3 sequences, roughly 28% seen only once; the top ten take around 12%. The material sequenced was PBMCs or a T cell subset sorted from them (not recorded which). These receptors all come from an adult woman who had mild COVID-19 (a few samples of this study predate the infection). Cell type and time point are not known.

This clonotype was counted between two and nine times. The chain carries TRBV6-5 and TRBJ1-2; TRBD1 matches at 11 bases. Germline-derived CDR1 and CDR2 are MNHEY and SVGAGI. The CDR3 has 16 amino acids. V lost 6 bases and J lost 5; bases outside the gene matches: 11. Written as DNA, the CDR3 is TGTGCCAGCAGCCCATCTGGGACAGGGGGTCGTTATGGCTACACCTTC. It specifies CASSPSGTGGRYGYTF.

This sequence joins TRBV10-3 and TRBJ2-4, with D uncertain. V was pared by 10 bases and J by 9 bases, with 13 bases between. CDR3 length: 11 amino acids. Germline CDR1 is ENHRY and CDR2 is SYGVKD. In DNA, the CDR3 is TGTGCCACGTCTGGTGGCGCCATTCAGTACTTC. Protein product: CATSGGAIQYF.

The chain recombines TRBV5-1 with TRBJ1-5; the match to TRBD1 covers 8 bases. The CDR3 loop spans 17 amino acids. J gave up 6 bases and V 4 bases, and 15 bases lay outside the gene matches. The germline CDR1 and CDR2 sequences are SGHRS and YFSETQ. In nucleotides, the CDR3 is TGCGCCAGCAGCCCGAGCCCGGCGGGACAGGTCACTCAGCCCCAGCATTTT. This sequence encodes CASSPSPAGQVTQPQHF.

The V and J genes are TRBV5-5 and TRBJ1-1; weak D call: TRBD1 (6 bases). The V and J ends lost 5 bases and 10 bases respectively, with 24 bases between them. The CDR3 sequence is 15 residues long. Looked up from germline, CDR1 is SGHKS and CDR2 is YYEKEE (reference sequence). The CDR3 DNA sequence: TGTGCCAGCAGTTTCCGGGACACCTCAAAAGGGGGAGCTTTCTTT. Translated: CASSFRDTSKGGAFF.

This clonotype was counted between two and nine times. The chain joins TRBV12-5 to TRBJ2-7, with 10 bases that match TRBD2. Germline V gene data show CDR1 as LGHNT and CDR2 as FRNRAP. J lost 5 bases, V lost 3 bases, and 4 bases had no gene match. The CDR3 runs to 14 residues. CDR3 protein: CASGFSGRKHEQYF. The DNA for the CDR3 is TGTGCTAGTGGTTTTAGCGGGAGGAAGCACGAGCAGTACTTC. The whole variable domain, filled in from reference TRBV12-5 and TRBJ2-7, reads DARVTQTPRHKVTEMGQEVTMRCQPILGHNTVFWYRQTMMQGLELLAYFRNRAPLDDSGMPKDRFSAEMPDATLATLKIQPSEPRDSAVYFCASGFSGRKHEQYFGPGTRLTVT.

This chain connects TRBV29-1 to TRBJ1-5; 8 bases map to TRBD1. Germline values: CDR1 SQVTM, CDR2 ANQGSEA. V shed 4 bases and J 4 bases; nucleotides not matched to a gene: 3. This CDR3 spans 13 amino acids. The CDR3 coding sequence is TGCAGCGTTGCGACAGGGGCGAATCAGCCCCAGCATTTT. This sequence encodes CSVATGANQPQHF. Combining the CDR3 with reference TRBV29-1 and TRBJ1-5 gives the whole variable domain SAVISQKPSRDICQRGTSLTIQCQVDSQVTMMFWYRQQPGQSLTLIATANQGSEATYESGFVIDKFPISRPNLTFSTLTVSNMSPEDSSIYLCSVATGANQPQHFGDGTRLSIL.

The J gene is TRBJ2-1, the V gene TRBV12-3 or TRBV12-4, with TRBD2 identical over 8 bases. V lost 6 bases to trimming and J lost 3 bases; unmatched junction nucleotides: 7. This CDR3 has 15 residues. The CDR3 sequence: CASRSDAGGYNEQFF. The CDR3 DNA sequence: TGTGCCAGCAGGAGCGATGCGGGAGGCTACAATGAGCAGTTCTTC.

The table lists this clonotype with a few counts. The chain has TRBV29-1 and TRBJ2-5; the D gene could be TRBD1 or TRBD2 (7 bases each). From germline, CDR1 is SQVTM and CDR2 ANQGSEA. The V end lost 5 bases, the J end lost 0 bases, and 13 bases lay between the germline ends. This CDR3 is 14 amino acids long. The chain's CDR3 is CSVYRGGDQETQYF. Here the CDR3 DNA reads TGCAGCGTTTACAGGGGAGGGGACCAAGAGACCCAGTACTTC.

The table lists this clonotype with a few counts. The chain links TRBV7-3 to TRBJ2-7, with D possibly TRBD2 on 6 matching bases. CDR1 is SGHTA and CDR2 is FQGTGA in the germline V gene. Between the trimmed V and J ends, which lost 5 bases and 6 bases, there was a span of 11 bases. The length of the CDR3 is 12 residues. For the CDR3, the DNA is TGTGCCAGCAGCCTAAACGGGGGCGAGCAGTACTTC. This codes for CASSLNGGEQYF.

J is TRBJ1-6 and V is TRBV4-1; D call uncertain. Germline values: CDR1 MGHRA, CDR2 YSYEKL. The CDR3 is 14 residues long. V was trimmed by 0 bases and J by 14 bases, leaving 14 bases between them. The CDR3 loop is CASSQDGTPGSLHF. Written as DNA, the CDR3 is TGCGCCAGCAGCCAAGACGGTACGCCTGGGTCCCTCCACTTT.

CDR3 protein: CASRLRDNYEQYF. The CDR3 DNA reads as TGTGCCAGCAGACTCCGGGACAACTACGAGCAGTACTTC. This chain connects TRBV12-3 or TRBV12-4 to TRBJ2-7, with a weak D call TRBD1 (6 bases). This CDR3 has 13 amino acids. Between the trimmed V and J ends, which lost 6 bases and 3 bases, there was a span of 12 bases.

V gene TRBV7-9 combines with J gene TRBJ1-2, with unresolved D. There are 14 residues in the CDR3. V was pared by 1 base and J by 8 bases, with 14 bases between. Germline assignment: CDR1 SEHNR and CDR2 FQNEAQ (reference sequence). CDR3 bases: TGTGCCAGCAGCTTAGACGGGTTTTTGGGAGGCTACACCTTC. It encodes CASSLDGFLGGYTF.

V and J are TRBV2 and TRBJ2-7, with 7 bases lining up with TRBD2. Germline V gene lookup returns CDR1 SNHLY and CDR2 FYNNEI. The CDR3 has 13 residues. J gave up 3 bases and V 5 bases, and 4 bases lay outside the gene matches. CDR3 DNA sequence: TGTGCCAGCAGTTCTAGCGGAGACTACGAGCAGTACTTC. Its translation: CASSSSGDYEQYF.

The V call is TRBV9, the J call TRBJ2-3, with 9 bases aligning to TRBD2. CDR3 length: 15 residues. V was pared by 1 base and J by 4 bases, with 4 bases of the junction left unmatched. CDR1 is SGDLS, CDR2 YYNGEE, per germline. The CDR3 DNA follows: TGTGCCAGCAGCGTATTGCGGGAGGGAGCAGATACGCAGTATTTT. Its protein product is CASSVLREGADTQYF. Variable domain in full (rest from reference TRBV9 and TRBJ2-3): DSGVTQTPKHLITATGQRVTLRCSPRSGDLSVYWYQQSLDQGLQFLIQYYNGEERAKGNILERFSAQQFPDLHSELNLSSLELGDSALYFCASSVLREGADTQYFGPGTRLTVL.

The rearrangement uses TRBV12-3 or TRBV12-4 and TRBJ1-6; D gene uncertain. Trimming took 6 bases from V and 0 from J, leaving 6 bases between them. This CDR3 has 14 residues. This CDR3 is CASSLSSYNSPLHF. The CDR3, as DNA: TGTGCCAGCAGCCTCAGCTCCTATAATTCACCCCTCCACTTT.

In its sample, this clonotype was seen a few times. The chain has TRBV7-2 and TRBJ2-2; either TRBD1 or TRBD2 may fit D (6 bases each). Germline values: CDR1 SGHTA, CDR2 FQGNSA. CDR3 length: 19 residues. Trimming left V 4 bases short and J 2 bases short, with 23 bases between. CDR3 bases: TGTGCCAGCAGCTCGCGGGGAGTTCTCAGGGGAGCTAACACCGGGGAGCTGTTTTTT. Translation gives CASSSRGVLRGANTGELFF.

V is TRBV20-1 and J is TRBJ1-2; D is unclear. Germline CDR1 reads DFQATT; CDR2 reads SNEGSKA (reference sequence). This CDR3 region has 14 residues. The ends were cut back, 4 bases at V and 5 bases at J, with 17 bases in the middle. CDR3 DNA: TGCAGTGCTATCCAGGCCGTCGGGGAATATGGCTACACCTTC. Translation: CSAIQAVGEYGYTF.

V usage is TRBV29-1 and J usage is TRBJ2-2; no firm D call. Germline V gene data show CDR1 as SQVTM and CDR2 as ANQGSEA. The CDR3 runs 13 residues. Trimming cost V 4 bases and J 0 bases, with 6 bases left between them. Here the CDR3 reads CSVGLANTGELFF. In DNA form, the CDR3 reads TGCAGCGTTGGACTGGCGAACACCGGGGAGCTGTTTTTT.

This clonotype appeared a few times. V gene TRBV5-4 combines with J gene TRBJ2-3; no reliable D call. The V end was cut by 4 bases, the J end by 3 bases, with 6 bases between. The CDR3 sequence is 12 residues long. The germline V gene has CDR1 SGHNT and CDR2 YYREEE (reference sequence). As DNA, the CDR3 is TGTGCCAGCAGCATGGGAACAGATACGCAGTATTTT. Translated: CASSMGTDTQYF.

This clonotype has only a few counts. This chain links TRBV4-1 with TRBJ2-1; 8 bases map to TRBD1. The length of the CDR3 is 15 residues. Germline V gives CDR1 MGHRA, CDR2 YSYEKL. V shed 4 bases, J shed 1 base, and the junction held 3 bases outside the gene matches. The chain's CDR3 is CASSLTGESYNEQFF. Written as DNA, the CDR3 is TGCGCCAGCAGCCTGACAGGGGAATCCTACAATGAGCAGTTCTTC.

The chain couples TRBV19 to TRBJ1-5; 9 bases agree with TRBD1. Germline V gene sequence: CDR1 LNHDA, CDR2 SQIVND (reference sequence). The CDR3 runs 13 residues. The junction had 2 bases not matched to a gene; V was cut back by 6 bases and J by 5 bases. Written as DNA, the CDR3 is TGTGCCAGTAGAGGACAGGGGTATCAGCCCCAGCATTTT. Translating gives CASRGQGYQPQHF.

The rearrangement links TRBV29-1 to TRBJ1-5; perhaps TRBD1 as D (6 bases). CDR1 and CDR2 from the germline V gene are SQVTM and ANQGSEA. The CDR3 has 13 residues. The ends were cut back, 7 bases at V and 9 bases at J, with 19 bases in the middle. Written as DNA, the CDR3 is TGCAGCGCCAAGCCGGACAGTCTGTCGCCCCAGCATTTT. It specifies CSAKPDSLSPQHF.

This clonotype was detected a few times. CDR3 residues: CASSVVWGRAINEQFF. CDR3 nucleotides: TGTGCCAGCAGCGTAGTTTGGGGGAGGGCCATAAATGAGCAGTTCTTC. The chain couples TRBV9 to TRBJ2-1; 7 positions match TRBD2. The CDR3 consists of 16 residues. Germline V gives CDR1 SGDLS, CDR2 YYNGEE. Trimming removed 0 bases from V and 7 bases from J; junction bases left unmatched: 10.

This clonotype is a singleton in its sample. This chain uses TRBV5-1 with TRBJ2-5; either TRBD1 or TRBD2 may fit D (5 bases each). The CDR3 sequence is 14 residues long. The germline V and J ends were trimmed by 4 bases and 5 bases, with 15 bases remaining between them. Germline lookup yields CDR1 SGHRS and CDR2 YFSETQ. The CDR3 DNA sequence: TGCGCCAGCAGCCCGGACTGGGACCGGGAGACCCAGTACTTC. Protein: CASSPDWDRETQYF.

There are a few counts of this clonotype. V and J are TRBV7-2 and TRBJ1-1; no firm D call. Trimming removed 0 bases at V and 5 bases at J, with 16 bases between. The CDR3 has 16 amino acids. Germline V gives CDR1 SGHTA, CDR2 FQGNSA. The CDR3 bases are TGTGCCAGCAGCTTAGCGCCCCCCAGGATGGAGACTGAAGCTTTCTTT. Translated: CASSLAPPRMETEAFF.

The chain links TRBV27 to TRBJ1-1, with a possible D match to TRBD1 (6 bases). The germline CDR1 and CDR2 sequences are MNHEY and SMNVEV (reference sequence). This CDR3 region has 15 residues. V lost 5 bases and J lost 3, with 16 bases in between. The CDR3 DNA follows: TGTGCCAGCAGTCCTCGGACAGCTCGGGACACTGAAGCTTTCTTT. Translation gives CASSPRTARDTEAFF.

This sequence joins TRBV7-2 and TRBJ1-1; D gene ambiguous. The CDR3 runs to 13 residues. The germline V gene has CDR1 SGHTA and CDR2 FQGNSA. Trimming left V 5 bases short and J 4 bases short, with 11 bases between. Here the CDR3 reads CASSPYSRTEAFF. CDR3 in DNA: TGTGCCAGCAGCCCATACTCACGCACTGAAGCTTTCTTT.